Listed here are 24 T cell receptor beta chains from one sample, sequenced in a study of blood T cells in healthy people across ages. Then a second PCR, running about 7 to 11 cycles, was carried out with a sample-barcoded 5' primer and a J-beta primer mix. TCRdb recomputed calls from the 5' RACE reads with MiXCR, one row per CDR3 protein. The sample contains 1.8 million or so distinct CDR3 sequences, 30% to 40% of which appear only once. Sequencing was done on a sample of blood. Receptors originate from a human donor in good health.

This rearrangement joins TRBV4-2 to TRBJ2-3; no definite D call. Looked up from germline, CDR1 is LGHNA and CDR2 is YNFKEQ. V shed 5 bases and J shed 0 bases, with 18 bases lying between them. CDR3 size: 17 residues. DNA for the CDR3: TGTGCCAGCAGCTTCCATTCCGTACTAACTAGCACAGATACGCAGTATTTT. Protein sequence: CASSFHSVLTSTDTQYF.

V gene TRBV10-3 combines with J gene TRBJ1-2; 9 bases line up with TRBD1. The CDR3 consists of 12 residues. The germline V gene has CDR1 ENHRY and CDR2 SYGVKD. Trimming removed 8 bases from V and 3 bases from J; junction bases left unmatched: 1. The DNA of the CDR3 is TGTGCCATCGGACAGGGGTACTATGGCTACACCTTC. Translating gives CAIGQGYYGYTF.

This clonotype was found a few times. V gene TRBV29-1 combines with J gene TRBJ1-2; no reliable D call. Deletions cut 6 bases from V and 1 base from J, with 9 bases between. Germline V gene data show CDR1 as SQVTM and CDR2 as ANQGSEA. This CDR3 comprises 12 residues. The CDR3: CSVRAFNYGYTF. In DNA, the CDR3 is TGCAGCGTCCGGGCCTTTAACTATGGCTACACCTTC.

This clonotype appeared a few times. The rearrangement uses TRBV12-3 or TRBV12-4 and TRBJ2-5; 11 nucleotides align to TRBD1. The end of the DNA is better explained by TRBJ2-7, so the J call may be wrong. This CDR3 comprises 14 residues. For the CDR3, the DNA is TGTGCCAGCAGCCAGGACAGGGGGCGGCTCGAGCAGTACTTC. Amino acid sequence: CASSQDRGRLEQYF.

V is TRBV12-3 or TRBV12-4 and J is TRBJ2-7; D call uncertain. The tail of the sequence fits TRBJ2-5 better, so the J call may be wrong. This CDR3 is built from 13 residues. For the CDR3, the DNA is TGTGCCAGCAGTTTACTGGGAATAGAGACCCAGTACTTC. Encoded protein: CASSLLGIETQYF.

The V call is TRBV7-8, the J call TRBJ2-5; D perhaps matches TRBD1 (6 bases). Germline V gene sequence: CDR1 SGHVS, CDR2 FQNEAQ. V was trimmed by 2 bases and J by 2 bases, leaving 12 bases between them. The CDR3 runs to 15 residues. DNA of the CDR3: TGTGCCAGCAGCTTAATGACAGGCAATCAAGAGACCCAGTACTTC. Protein: CASSLMTGNQETQYF.

This clonotype has only a few counts. The chain combines TRBV6-1 with TRBJ2-1; TRBD2 might be the D (5 bases). Germline CDR1 reads MNHNS; CDR2 reads SASEGT. CDR3 size: 12 residues. Trimming cost V 3 bases and J 12 bases, with 12 bases left between them. For the CDR3, the DNA is TGTGCCAGCAGTGATCGGGATAAGTGGCAGTTCTTC. It translates to CASSDRDKWQFF.

This chain links TRBV7-2 with TRBJ2-3; D may match TRBD1 or TRBD2 (5 bases each). Germline-derived CDR1 and CDR2 are SGHTA and FQGNSA. This CDR3 has 13 residues. Trimming removed 4 bases at V and 6 bases at J, with 11 bases between. The CDR3: CASSWTLEDTQYF. CDR3 in DNA: TGTGCCAGCAGCTGGACACTAGAGGATACGCAGTATTTT.

V is TRBV10-3 and J is TRBJ1-5; the match to TRBD1 covers 10 bases. From germline, CDR1 is ENHRY and CDR2 SYGVKD. CDR3 length: 15 residues. After removal of 1 base from V and 7 bases from J, the junction contained 4 bases not matched to a gene. The CDR3 reads CAISEYGTGDQPQHF. The DNA of the CDR3 is TGTGCCATCAGTGAGTACGGGACAGGGGACCAGCCCCAGCATTTT.

In its sample, this clonotype was seen a few times. The CDR3 loop is CASSLSADLTGYTF. DNA of the CDR3: TGTGCCAGCAGCCTGAGCGCGGACCTTACGGGCTACACCTTC. The rearrangement uses TRBV7-9 and TRBJ1-2; no clear D. Germline V gene lookup returns CDR1 SEHNR and CDR2 FQNEAQ (reference sequence). The CDR3 covers 14 residues. Trimming stripped 5 bases from V and 8 bases from J, with 18 bases between. The whole variable domain, remainder taken from reference TRBV7-9 and TRBJ1-2, is DTGVSQNPRHKITKRGQNVTFRCDPISEHNRLYWYRQTLGQGPEFLTYFQNEAQLEKSRLLSDRFSAERPKGSFSTLEIQRTEQGDSAMYLCASSLSADLTGYTFGSGTRLTVV.

This chain uses TRBV7-2 with TRBJ1-1; D is unresolved. Germline CDR1 reads SGHTA; CDR2 reads FQGNSA. Trimming left V 5 bases short and J 1 base short, with 11 bases between. This CDR3 spans 14 amino acids. The chain's CDR3 is CASSRRSKNTEAFF. The CDR3 bases are TGTGCCAGCAGCCGACGGAGTAAGAACACTGAAGCTTTCTTT. Full variable domain (outside the CDR3, taken from reference TRBV7-2 and TRBJ1-1): GAGVSQSPSNKVTEKGKDVELRCDPISGHTALYWYRQSLGQGLEFLIYFQGNSAPDKSGLPSDRFSAERTGGSVSTLTIQRTQQEDSAVYLCASSRRSKNTEAFFGQGTRLTVV.

This clonotype was observed a few times. The chain carries TRBV20-1 and TRBJ1-5; tentative D call: TRBD1 (6 bases). V shed 6 bases and J shed 8 bases, with 14 bases lying between them. The CDR3 runs 12 residues. The germline gives CDR1 DFQATT, CDR2 SNEGSKA (reference sequence). This CDR3 is CSAVTGEKPQHF. CDR3 in DNA: TGCAGTGCAGTGACAGGTGAGAAGCCCCAGCATTTT.

The gene calls are TRBV27 and TRBJ2-7; 8 bases map to TRBD2. Germline V CDR1 and CDR2: MNHEY, SMNVEV (reference sequence). With V trimmed by 1 base and J by 2 bases, 4 bases remained unmatched. The CDR3 runs to 15 residues. The CDR3 sequence: CASSLFPAGAYEQYF. Here the CDR3 DNA reads TGTGCCAGCAGTTTATTCCCAGCGGGGGCCTACGAGCAGTACTTC.

This rearrangement joins TRBV29-1 to TRBJ1-2; 10 bases map to TRBD1. This CDR3 has 12 residues. CDR1 and CDR2 (germline): SQVTM, ANQGSEA. J lost 6 bases, V lost 6 bases, and 4 bases had no gene match. The CDR3 region has the DNA TGCAGCGTCCCGACAGGGGGCAATGGCTACACCTTC. This codes for CSVPTGGNGYTF.

As concerns this clonotype: One end of the junction fails to match germline, which may point to a read error. V gene TRBV12-3 or TRBV12-4 combines with J gene TRBJ2-4; 7 nucleotides align to TRBD1. The CDR3 covers 16 residues. CDR3 protein: CASSIQGNLAKHIQYF. CDR3 DNA: TGTGCTAGCAGCATACAGGGGAATCTAGCCAAACACATTCAGTACTTC.

This clonotype was recorded at least ten times. The rearrangement joins TRBV29-1 to TRBJ2-1, with D unresolved. V lost 4 bases to trimming and J lost 10 bases, with 14 bases between them. The CDR3 length is 12 residues. From germline, CDR1 is SQVTM and CDR2 ANQGSEA. CDR3 amino acids: CSVVPRLTEQFF. DNA of the CDR3: TGCAGCGTTGTTCCGCGGCTTACGGAGCAGTTCTTC.

This clonotype occurred a few times. The gene calls are TRBV7-9 and TRBJ1-2; weak D call: TRBD1 (5 bases). Trimming removed 5 bases at V and 3 bases at J, with 13 bases between. The CDR3 totals 14 residues. Germline V gene sequence: CDR1 SEHNR, CDR2 FQNEAQ (reference sequence). In DNA, the CDR3 is TGTGCCAGCAGCCCAATAGGGGACCACTATGGCTACACCTTC. It codes for CASSPIGDHYGYTF. Full variable domain (outside the CDR3, taken from reference TRBV7-9 and TRBJ1-2): DTGVSQNPRHKITKRGQNVTFRCDPISEHNRLYWYRQTLGQGPEFLTYFQNEAQLEKSRLLSDRFSAERPKGSFSTLEIQRTEQGDSAMYLCASSPIGDHYGYTFGSGTRLTVV.

This rearrangement joins TRBV7-2 to TRBJ1-2, with D uncertain. Trimming left V 2 bases short and J 6 bases short, with 16 bases between. The CDR3 covers 15 residues. CDR1 SGHTA and CDR2 FQGNSA come from the germline V gene. CDR3: CASSLQPRWRDGYTF. The CDR3 DNA reads as TGTGCCAGCAGCTTACAGCCCAGGTGGAGGGATGGCTACACCTTC.

This rearrangement joins TRBV7-2 to TRBJ2-3; the D is unclear. This CDR3 is built from 16 residues. The germline CDR1 and CDR2 sequences are SGHTA and FQGNSA. V lost 2 bases and J lost 2, with 14 bases in between. This chain's CDR3 is CASSLFTLYTTDTQYF. The CDR3 nucleotides are TGTGCCAGCAGCTTATTTACTCTTTACACCACAGATACGCAGTATTTT.

The V gene is TRBV13, the J gene TRBJ2-7, with 7 bases matching TRBD2. Germline V gene lookup returns CDR1 PRHDT and CDR2 FYEKMQ (reference sequence). The CDR3 contains 13 residues. V dropped 1 base and J dropped 5; count of bases not matched to a gene: 2. The CDR3 DNA reads as TGTGCCAGCAGCTTAGACGGGGGGAACGAGCAGTACTTC. Its translation is CASSLDGGNEQYF. The full variable domain, rest sourced from reference TRBV13 and TRBJ2-7, is AAGVIQSPRHLIKEKRETATLKCYPIPRHDTVYWYQQGPGQDPQFLISFYEKMQSDKGSIPDRFSAQQFSDYHSELNMSSLELGDSALYFCASSLDGGNEQYFGPGTRLTVT.

Only a few counts were recorded for this clonotype. The chain combines TRBV5-1 with TRBJ2-3; a weak D match, TRBD2 (6 bases). With 7 bases removed from V and 2 bases from J, the gap between germline ends came to 14 bases. The CDR3 is 14 amino acids. In germline, CDR1 is SGHRS, CDR2 YFSETQ. The CDR3 DNA follows: TGCGCCAGCGCGGGACCCAAACCCACAGATACGCAGTATTTT. Protein product: CASAGPKPTDTQYF. Together with reference TRBV5-1 and TRBJ2-3, the CDR3 gives the full variable domain: KAGVTQTPRYLIKTRGQQVTLSCSPISGHRSVSWYQQTPGQGLQFLFEYFSETQRNKGNFPGRFSGRQFSNSRSEMNVSTLELGDSALYLCASAGPKPTDTQYFGPGTRLTVL.

This clonotype showed up just a few times. The gene calls are TRBV10-3 and TRBJ1-2; unclear D gene. CDR1 is ENHRY and CDR2 is SYGVKD in the germline V gene. The CDR3 loop spans 15 amino acids. Trimming cost V 8 bases and J 5 bases, with 21 bases left between them. The CDR3 here is CAIQAWASVGYGYTF. The CDR3 DNA sequence: TGTGCCATCCAGGCCTGGGCCTCAGTAGGGTATGGCTACACCTTC.

This clonotype was detected many times. This chain joins TRBV29-1 and TRBJ2-5, with D uncertain. The V end lost 3 bases, the J end lost 1 base, and 6 bases lay between the germline ends. Germline-derived CDR1 and CDR2 are SQVTM and ANQGSEA. The CDR3 has 12 amino acids. The chain's CDR3 is CSVDPTQETQYF. The CDR3 DNA reads as TGCAGCGTTGATCCCACCCAAGAGACCCAGTACTTC.

The chain uses TRBV5-6 and TRBJ2-7; 9 bases map to TRBD2. The CDR3 sequence is 14 residues long. The V and J ends lost 0 bases and 5 bases, in that order; junction bases with no gene match: 3. Germline CDR1 is SGHDT and CDR2 is YYEEEE. The CDR3 spells CASSLAGTSNEQYF. For the CDR3, the DNA is TGTGCCAGCAGCTTGGCCGGGACTAGCAACGAGCAGTACTTC.